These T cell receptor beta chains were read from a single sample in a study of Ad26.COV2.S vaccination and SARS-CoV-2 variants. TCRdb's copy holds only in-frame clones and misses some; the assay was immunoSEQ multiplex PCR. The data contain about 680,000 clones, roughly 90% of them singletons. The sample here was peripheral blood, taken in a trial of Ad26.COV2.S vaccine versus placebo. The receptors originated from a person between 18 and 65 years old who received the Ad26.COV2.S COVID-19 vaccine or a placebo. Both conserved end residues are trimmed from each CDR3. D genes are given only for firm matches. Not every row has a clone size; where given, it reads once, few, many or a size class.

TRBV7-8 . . ASSPLRSGSGANVLT
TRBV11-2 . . ASSLNSNQPQH
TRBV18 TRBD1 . ASSRGQGSSYEQY
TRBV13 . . ASSSRAGRTEAF
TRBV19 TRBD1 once ASRPDRAKGGELF
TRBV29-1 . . SVGTEPNTEAF
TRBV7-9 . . ASTPAAVLTDTQY
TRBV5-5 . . ASSLAGGQPQH
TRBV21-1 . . AIIEEDGGRNEQF
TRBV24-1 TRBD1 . ATQGQGHTGYT
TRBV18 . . ASSMGTRDSGNTIY
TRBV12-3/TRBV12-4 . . ASSWGTEAF
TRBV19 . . ASSTEFRYGYT
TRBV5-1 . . ASSSRGEGRRGQY
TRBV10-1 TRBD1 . ASSESRGNYEQY
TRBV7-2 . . ASSGQRRPGYT
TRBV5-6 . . ASSRQGGETQY
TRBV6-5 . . ASSYSDSSGANVLT
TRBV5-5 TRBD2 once ASSLLGGSNTGELF
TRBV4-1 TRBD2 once ASSQDDLAGVLGNEQF
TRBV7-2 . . ASSRTRNTEAF
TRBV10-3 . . AACSGLGAEAF
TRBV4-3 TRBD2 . ASSQAGAGGQETQY
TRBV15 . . ATSRDRSTVYGYT
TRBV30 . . AWSGANVLT
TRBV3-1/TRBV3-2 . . ASSDALSSYNSPLH
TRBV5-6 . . ASSSMGRGANNSPLH
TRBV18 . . ASSPGANYEQY
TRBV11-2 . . ASSFTPGYGNTIY
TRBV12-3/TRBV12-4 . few ATFRDGTYEQY
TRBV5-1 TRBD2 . ASSLTSGGREQY
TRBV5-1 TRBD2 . ASSLVQSSGAGELF
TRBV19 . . ASSAGRTEAF
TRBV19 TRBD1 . ASNPTGAARGYT
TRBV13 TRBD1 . ASSLGQGEHQPQH
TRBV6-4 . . ASSLATDTEAF
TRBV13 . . ASSLGRYEQY
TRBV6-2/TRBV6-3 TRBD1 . ASSYTGTAKRDTQY
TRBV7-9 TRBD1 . ASSSTGDNEQF
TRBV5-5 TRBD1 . ASRQGQHAKNIQY
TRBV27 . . ASRFMSDYGYT
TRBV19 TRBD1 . ASSIPTGQGIMNTEAF
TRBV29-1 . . SARGGYNEQF
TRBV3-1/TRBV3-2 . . ASSQDEDTQY
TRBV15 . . ATSREGRNTIY
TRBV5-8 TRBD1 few ASSSADRGSSNQPQH
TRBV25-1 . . ASSEDSGGSWYGYT
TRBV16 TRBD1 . ASSPTGDSNQPQH
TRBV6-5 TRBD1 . ASSRDRDQPQH
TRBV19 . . ATLNNYGYT
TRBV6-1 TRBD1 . ASSGGQGMWGQPQH
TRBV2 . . ASRQVLFQPQH
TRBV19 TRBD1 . ASSIKGTGNTEAF
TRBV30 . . AWSRDHYEQY
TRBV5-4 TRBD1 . ASSAPRTGNKPNTIY
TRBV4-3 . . ASSQEMGPTYYGYT
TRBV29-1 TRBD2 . SVPPLSGGSSYNEQF